A single sample gave rise to the 28 T cell receptor beta chains below, sequenced in a study of CD4+ T cells in melanoma. The table came from immunoSEQ multiplex PCR; TCRdb's copy has only in-frame clones and leaves some out. Of 40,000 to 50,000 clones listed, 89% are singletons. The sequencing sample was made of peripheral blood. The source of these receptors is a human donor with melanoma.

V gene TRBV13 combines with J gene TRBJ2-7; weak D call: TRBD2 (5 bases). CDR1 and CDR2 from the germline V gene are PRHDT and FYEKMQ (reference sequence). V lost 4 bases to trimming and J lost 3 bases, with 10 bases between them. The CDR3 covers 13 residues. DNA for the CDR3: TGTGCCAGCAGCTCAGACGGGGACTACGAGCAGTACTTC. Translated, it gives CASSSDGDYEQYF. Filled out from reference TRBV13 and TRBJ2-7, the complete variable domain reads AAGVIQSPRHLIKEKRETATLKCYPIPRHDTVYWYQQGPGQDPQFLISFYEKMQSDKGSIPDRFSAQQFSDYHSELNMSSLELGDSALYFCASSSDGDYEQYFGPGTRLTVT.

The CDR3 region has the DNA TGTGCCAGCAGGGATGGGGCGGCCTCCTACGAGCAGTACTTC. This encodes CASRDGAASYEQYF. This chain connects TRBV6-5 to TRBJ2-7; D possibly corresponds to TRBD1 (5 bases). CDR1 and CDR2 (germline): MNHEY, SVGAGI. Trimming removed 6 bases from V and 0 bases from J, with 12 bases in between. The CDR3 runs 14 residues.

For the CDR3, the DNA is TGTGCCAGCAGCCAAGATTTTCGGCAGGGAGGGTCAGAGACCCAGTACTTC. It encodes CASSQDFRQGGSETQYF. V is TRBV4-2 and J is TRBJ2-5, with 7 bases fitting TRBD2. The CDR3 length is 17 residues. CDR1 is LGHNA, CDR2 YNFKEQ, per germline. With 0 bases clipped from V and 4 bases from J, the junction kept 11 bases outside the gene matches.

This sequence joins TRBV30 and TRBJ1-2, with D perhaps TRBD1 (5 bases). V was pared by 4 bases and J by 4 bases, with 25 bases between. CDR3 length equals 17 residues. In germline, CDR1 is GTSNPN, CDR2 SVGIG (reference sequence). The CDR3 loop reads CAWKPIYKGQASYGYTF. The CDR3 DNA sequence: TGTGCCTGGAAACCCATTTATAAAGGACAAGCCTCCTATGGCTACACCTTC.

The gene calls are TRBV28 and TRBJ1-1; D unresolved. Germline CDR1 is MDHEN and CDR2 is SYDVKM. V was pared by 2 bases and J by 3 bases, with 4 bases between. The CDR3 consists of 12 residues. The CDR3 reads CASSLRYTEAFF. DNA for the CDR3: TGTGCCAGCAGTTTAAGGTACACTGAAGCTTTCTTT.

The gene calls are TRBV7-3 and TRBJ2-3; no clear D gene. The CDR3 sequence is 14 residues long. V was shortened by 5 bases and J by 2 bases, with 11 bases between the two germline ends. Germline loops: CDR1 SGHTA, CDR2 FQGTGA. In DNA, the CDR3 is TGTGCCAGCAGCCCAGGACCCACCACAGATACGCAGTATTTT. Translating it yields CASSPGPTTDTQYF.

The chain uses TRBV15 and TRBJ1-6; no firm D call. The CDR3 runs to 16 residues. Germline V gene sequence: CDR1 LNHNV, CDR2 YYDKDF (reference sequence). Trimming left V 3 bases short and J 7 bases short, with 16 bases between. For the CDR3, the DNA is TGTGCCACCAGCAGGGCTGGACCCGACCAAAATTCACCCCTCCACTTT. This gives the protein CATSRAGPDQNSPLHF.

CDR3 loop: CASSLSTLNGEQYF. The CDR3 nucleotides read TGTGCCAGCAGCTTATCGACCCTGAATGGCGAGCAGTACTTC. This chain links TRBV7-6 with TRBJ2-7, with D unclear. The ends were cut back, 2 bases at V and 6 bases at J, with 14 bases in the middle. The CDR3 has 14 residues. Germline lookup yields CDR1 SGHVS and CDR2 FNYEAQ.

Here the CDR3 reads CASSARDRVFF. CDR3 bases: TGTGCCAGCAGCGCCCGGGACAGGGTGTTCTTC. The rearrangement uses TRBV9 and TRBJ2-1; the match to TRBD1 covers 9 bases. Per the germline V gene, CDR1 is SGDLS and CDR2 is YYNGEE. The CDR3 has 11 residues. Losses at the gene ends were 3 bases for V and 15 bases for J; bases not matched to a gene: 4.

This clone was seen once. The CDR3 DNA follows: TGCAGCGTTGTCTTCCGGGACAGGGACGGCTACACCTTC. This translates into CSVVFRDRDGYTF. This rearrangement joins TRBV29-1 to TRBJ1-2; 9 bases fit TRBD1. The V gene's germline CDR1 is SQVTM and CDR2 ANQGSEA. V shed 4 bases and J 8 bases; nucleotides not matched to a gene: 8. CDR3 length equals 13 residues. Filled out from reference TRBV29-1 and TRBJ1-2, the complete variable domain reads SAVISQKPSRDICQRGTSLTIQCQVDSQVTMMFWYRQQPGQSLTLIATANQGSEATYESGFVIDKFPISRPNLTFSTLTVSNMSPEDSSIYLCSVVFRDRDGYTFGSGTRLTVV.

This chain connects TRBV19 to TRBJ1-3; no definite D call. The CDR3 covers 10 residues. Per germline, CDR1 LNHDA and CDR2 SQIVND (reference sequence). V was shortened by 10 bases and J by 4 bases, with 5 bases between the two germline ends. CDR3 residues: CAIQGNTIYF. Written as DNA, the CDR3 is TGTGCCATCCAAGGAAACACCATATATTTT.

V usage is TRBV11-2 and J usage is TRBJ2-1; possible D gene TRBD2, 6 bases. This CDR3 spans 15 amino acids. V lost 4 bases to trimming and J lost 0 bases, with 10 bases between them. The germline V gene has CDR1 SGHAT and CDR2 FQNNGV. The CDR3 region is CASSSRGSSYNEQFF. DNA of the CDR3: TGTGCCAGCAGCTCCCGGGGGAGCTCCTACAATGAGCAGTTCTTC.

The chain carries TRBV15 and TRBJ1-2; D is unclear. Trimming stripped 0 bases from V and 8 bases from J, with 16 bases between. Germline CDR1 is LNHNV and CDR2 is YYDKDF (reference sequence). CDR3 length equals 15 residues. The CDR3 reads CATSREPGGPGGYTF. In DNA, the CDR3 is TGTGCCACCAGCAGAGAGCCGGGCGGCCCGGGGGGCTACACCTTC.

The V call is TRBV5-6, the J call TRBJ1-4; tentative D call: TRBD1 (5 bases). From germline, CDR1 is SGHDT and CDR2 YYEEEE. The CDR3 has 14 residues. Between the trimmed V and J ends, which lost 4 bases and 6 bases, there was a span of 13 bases. Here the CDR3 reads CASSAWDLYEKLFF. The CDR3 nucleotides are TGTGCCAGCAGCGCCTGGGACCTCTATGAAAAACTGTTTTTT.

This clone was observed a handful of times. This chain joins TRBV27 and TRBJ1-5; 9 bases align to TRBD1. Per the germline V gene, CDR1 is MNHEY and CDR2 is SMNVEV (reference sequence). The CDR3 is 14 amino acids. After removal of 2 bases from V and 8 bases from J, the junction contained 4 bases not matched to a gene. In nucleotides, the CDR3 is TGTGCCAGCAGTTTAGGAGACAGGGGGGAGCCCCAGCATTTT. Translating it yields CASSLGDRGEPQHF.

The chain employs TRBV28 and TRBJ1-2; possible D gene TRBD1, 5 bases. The CDR3 is made up of 15 amino acids. Per germline, CDR1 MDHEN and CDR2 SYDVKM. V lost 5 bases, J lost 2 bases, and 15 bases lay in between. The CDR3 is CASSGGMAGNYGYTF. The CDR3 DNA follows: TGTGCCAGCAGTGGGGGGATGGCAGGGAACTATGGCTACACCTTC.

The rearrangement joins TRBV11-2 to TRBJ2-3, with 7 nucleotides matching TRBD1. The V gene end was trimmed by 6 bases and the J gene end by 5 bases; junction bases not matched to a gene: 5. From germline, CDR1 is SGHAT and CDR2 FQNNGV. The CDR3 consists of 13 residues. The DNA of the CDR3 is TGTGCCAGCAGGCGACAGGGACAAGATACGCAGTATTTT. This codes for CASRRQGQDTQYF.

This clone was seen a single time. The chain couples TRBV5-1 to TRBJ2-5; TRBD1 matches 8 bases. With V trimmed by 4 bases and J by 2 bases, 7 bases remained unmatched. The CDR3 is 15 residues long. Looked up from germline, CDR1 is SGHRS and CDR2 is YFSETQ. CDR3 sequence reads: CASSPRTGTQETQYF. The CDR3 DNA sequence: TGCGCCAGCAGCCCTCGGACAGGGACTCAAGAGACCCAGTACTTC.

This sequence joins TRBV7-8 and TRBJ1-2; the D is unclear. The CDR3 runs to 13 residues. Trimming removed 5 bases at V and 2 bases at J, with 9 bases between. CDR1 is SGHVS, CDR2 FQNEAQ, per germline. As DNA, the CDR3 is TGTGCCAGCAGCCTGACACCAAACTATGGCTACACCTTC. Translating it yields CASSLTPNYGYTF. Full variable domain (remainder filled in from reference TRBV7-8 and TRBJ1-2): GAGVSQSPRYKVAKRGQDVALRCDPISGHVSLFWYQQALGQGPEFLTYFQNEAQLDKSGLPSDRFFAERPEGSVSTLKIQRTQQEDSAVYLCASSLTPNYGYTFGSGTRLTVV.

The chain recombines TRBV15 with TRBJ1-4; tentative D call: TRBD1 (5 bases). The CDR3 consists of 20 residues. Germline V lookup: CDR1 LNHNV, CDR2 YYDKDF (reference sequence). Trimming removed 4 bases from V and 4 bases from J, with 28 bases in between. Written as DNA, the CDR3 is TGTGCCACCAGCACATCCGGCGGGGGGAAGATCTGGACCGATAATGAAAAACTGTTTTTT. It translates to CATSTSGGGKIWTDNEKLFF.

The rearrangement joins TRBV6-1 to TRBJ2-1, with D possibly TRBD1 on 5 matching bases. CDR3 length equals 14 residues. Trimming pared 2 bases from V and 4 bases from J, leaving 9 bases between. Germline CDR1 and CDR2: MNHNS and SASEGT. CDR3 protein: CASSEFDRYNEQFF. For the CDR3, the DNA is TGTGCCAGCAGTGAATTTGACAGATACAATGAGCAGTTCTTC.

The chain recombines TRBV9 with TRBJ1-2; D unclear. The CDR3 runs 13 residues. V lost 0 bases, J lost 6 bases, and 9 bases lay in between. CDR1 SGDLS and CDR2 YYNGEE come from the germline V gene. CDR3: CASSVAATDGYTF. For the CDR3, the DNA is TGTGCCAGCAGCGTAGCTGCAACCGATGGCTACACCTTC.

The chain links TRBV27 to TRBJ1-4, with 9 nucleotides matching TRBD1. Germline V gives CDR1 MNHEY, CDR2 SMNVEV (reference sequence). CDR3 length: 16 amino acids. After removal of 6 bases from V and 7 bases from J, the junction contained 12 bases not matched to a gene. The CDR3 DNA sequence: TGTGCCAGCAGGCGACAGGGGGTGGAGTTGTTTGAAAAACTGTTTTTT. Protein sequence: CASRRQGVELFEKLFF.

The genes are TRBV5-1 and TRBJ1-4; TRBD1 matches 10 bases. J gave up 7 bases and V 5 bases, and 8 bases lay outside the gene matches. This CDR3 has 15 residues. The V gene's germline CDR1 is SGHRS and CDR2 YFSETQ. The CDR3 sequence is CASSRPGQGIEKLFF. The CDR3 coding sequence is TGCGCCAGCAGTCGGCCGGGACAGGGGATTGAAAAACTGTTTTTT.

The CDR3 coding sequence is TGTGCCAGCAGCTTTGGGGACTCCTCGTCCACCGGGGAGCTGTTTTTT. This sequence encodes CASSFGDSSSTGELFF. The chain couples TRBV5-8 to TRBJ2-2, with TRBD2 as a possible D gene (6 bases). With 2 bases removed from V and 4 bases from J, the gap between germline ends came to 15 bases. CDR3 length: 16 amino acids. Germline-derived CDR1 and CDR2 are SGHTS and YDEGEE.

The chain combines TRBV18 with TRBJ2-1, with 13 positions matching TRBD2. The CDR3 extends over 15 amino acids. The V and J ends lost 6 bases and 7 bases, in that order; junction bases with no gene match: 6. Germline CDR1 is KGHSH and CDR2 is LQKENI. The CDR3 here is CASSPGLAGLNEQFF. DNA for the CDR3: TGTGCCAGCTCTCCGGGACTAGCGGGGTTGAATGAGCAGTTCTTC.

The rearrangement links TRBV30 to TRBJ2-1, with 9 positions matching TRBD2. The CDR3 sequence is 13 residues long. J lost 8 bases, V lost 3 bases, and 5 bases had no gene match. Germline V gives CDR1 GTSNPN, CDR2 SVGIG (reference sequence). The CDR3 reads CAWSWAGGDEQFF. In DNA form, the CDR3 reads TGTGCCTGGAGCTGGGCGGGGGGGGATGAGCAGTTCTTC.

This sequence joins TRBV7-8 and TRBJ2-7; D is uncertain. The CDR3 contains 12 residues. Germline loops: CDR1 SGHVS, CDR2 FQNEAQ. V gave up 2 bases and J gave up 8 bases, with 10 bases separating them. CDR3 residues: CASSLSGSQQYF. The CDR3 DNA reads TGTGCCAGCAGCTTATCCGGGTCGCAGCAGTACTTC.